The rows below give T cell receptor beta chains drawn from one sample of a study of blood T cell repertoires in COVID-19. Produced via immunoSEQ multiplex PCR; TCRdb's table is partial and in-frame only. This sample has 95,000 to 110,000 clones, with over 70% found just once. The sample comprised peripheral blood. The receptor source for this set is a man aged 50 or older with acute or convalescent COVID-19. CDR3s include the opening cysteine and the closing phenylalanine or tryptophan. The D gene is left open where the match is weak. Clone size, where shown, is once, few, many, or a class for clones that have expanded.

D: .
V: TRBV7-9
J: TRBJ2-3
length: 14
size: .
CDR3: CASSLDGGTDTQYF
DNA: TGTGCCAGCAGCTTAGATGGGGGGACAGATACGCAGTATTTT

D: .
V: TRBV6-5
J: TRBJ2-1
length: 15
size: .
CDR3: CASSSRGLAYNEQFF
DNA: TGTGCCAGCAGCTCCAGGGGTCTGGCCTACAATGAGCAGTTCTTC

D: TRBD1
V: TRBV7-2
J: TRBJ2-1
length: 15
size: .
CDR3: CASSWGQGSHNEQFF
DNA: TGTGCCAGCAGCTGGGGACAGGGGAGCCACAATGAGCAGTTCTTC

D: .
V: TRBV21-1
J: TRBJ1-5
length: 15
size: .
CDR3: CASSKHVARNQPQHF
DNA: TGTGCCAGCAGCAAACACGTAGCCCGCAATCAGCCCCAGCATTTT

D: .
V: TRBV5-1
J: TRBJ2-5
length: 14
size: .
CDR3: CASSLVPGEETQYF
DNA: TGCGCCAGCAGCTTGGTCCCAGGGGAAGAGACCCAGTACTTC

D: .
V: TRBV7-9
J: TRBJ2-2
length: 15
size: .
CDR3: CASSPGGLGTGELFF
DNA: TGTGCCAGCAGCCCAGGGGGGCTGGGCACCGGGGAGCTGTTTTTT

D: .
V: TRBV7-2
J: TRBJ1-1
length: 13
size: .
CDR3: CASSLTFGGEAFF
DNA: TGTGCCAGCAGCCTAACCTTTGGAGGGGAAGCTTTCTTT

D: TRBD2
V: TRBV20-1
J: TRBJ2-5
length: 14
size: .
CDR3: CSASPLGLAETQYF
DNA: TGCAGTGCTAGTCCCCTGGGACTAGCGGAGACCCAGTACTTC

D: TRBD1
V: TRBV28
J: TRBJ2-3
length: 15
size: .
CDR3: CASSLRTGSTDTQYF
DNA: TGTGCCAGCAGTTTGAGGACAGGGTCCACAGATACGCAGTATTTT

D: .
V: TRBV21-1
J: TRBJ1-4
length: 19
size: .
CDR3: CASSRSRLQGASTNEKLFF
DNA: TGTGCCAGCAGCCGGTCCAGGTTGCAGGGGGCCTCAACTAATGAAAAACTGTTTTTT

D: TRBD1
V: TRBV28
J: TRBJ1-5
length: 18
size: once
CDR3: CASSRPGTARGSNQPQHF
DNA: TGTGCCAGCAGTCGGCCTGGGACAGCCAGAGGAAGCAATCAGCCCCAGCATTTT

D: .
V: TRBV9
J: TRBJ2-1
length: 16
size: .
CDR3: CASSVGPGTKYNEQFF
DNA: TGTGCCAGCAGCGTGGGCCCCGGGACAAAGTACAATGAGCAGTTCTTC

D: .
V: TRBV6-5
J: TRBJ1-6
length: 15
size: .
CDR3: CASSYSESYNSPLHF
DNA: TGTGCCAGCAGTTACTCGGAGTCCTATAATTCACCCCTCCACTTT